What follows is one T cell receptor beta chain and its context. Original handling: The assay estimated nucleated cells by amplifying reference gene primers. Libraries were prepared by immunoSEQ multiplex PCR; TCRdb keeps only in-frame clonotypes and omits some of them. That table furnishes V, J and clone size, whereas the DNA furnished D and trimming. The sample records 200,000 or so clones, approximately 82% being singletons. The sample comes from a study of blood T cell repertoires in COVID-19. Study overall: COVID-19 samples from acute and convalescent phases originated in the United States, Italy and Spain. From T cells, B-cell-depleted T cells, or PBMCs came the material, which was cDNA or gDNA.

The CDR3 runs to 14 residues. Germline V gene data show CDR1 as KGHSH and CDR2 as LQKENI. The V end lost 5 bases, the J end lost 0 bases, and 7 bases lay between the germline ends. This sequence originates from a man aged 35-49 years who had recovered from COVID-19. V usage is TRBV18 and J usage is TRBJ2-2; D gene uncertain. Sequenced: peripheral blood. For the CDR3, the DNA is TGTGCCAGCTCAACACAGCCGAACACCGGGGAGCTGTTTTTT. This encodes CASSTQPNTGELFF. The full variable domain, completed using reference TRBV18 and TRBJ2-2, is NAGVMQNPRHLVRRRGQEARLRCSPMKGHSHVYWYRQLPEEGLKFMVYLQKENIIDESGMPKERFSAEFPKEGPSILRIQQVVRGDSAAYFCASSTQPNTGELFFGEGSRLTVL.